The next 22 T cell receptor beta chains were all read from a single sample in a study of T cell responses to AZD1222 COVID-19 vaccine. TCRdb's copy holds only in-frame clones and misses some; the assay was immunoSEQ multiplex PCR. This sample yields around 96,000 clones, of which nearly 90% are seen a single time; approximately 2.8% belongs to the top ten. The source was peripheral blood, collected on day 0 of AZD1222 vaccination. Source of these receptors: an adult in good health.

This clone was seen only once. The chain joins TRBV15 to TRBJ2-2; D unclear. Trimming cost V 3 bases and J 0 bases, with 8 bases left between them. From germline, CDR1 is LNHNV and CDR2 YYDKDF (reference sequence). This CDR3 is built from 15 residues. In nucleotides, the CDR3 is TGTGCCACCAGCAGCCGACTGTCGAACACCGGGGAGCTGTTTTTT. Its translation is CATSSRLSNTGELFF.

The chain combines TRBV12-3 or TRBV12-4 with TRBJ1-5; D uncertain. The CDR3 covers 11 residues. V was pared by 6 bases and J by 9 bases, with 9 bases between. The CDR3 protein is CASSGPGPQHF. The CDR3, as DNA: TGTGCCAGCAGCGGACCGGGGCCCCAGCATTTT.

V is TRBV6-5 and J is TRBJ1-1, with D hard to call. Germline V lookup: CDR1 MNHEY, CDR2 SVGAGI. This CDR3 region has 12 residues. V lost 9 bases to trimming and J lost 4 bases, with 12 bases between them. This CDR3 is CASGRVGTEAFF. The CDR3 coding sequence is TGTGCCAGTGGTCGGGTGGGCACTGAAGCTTTCTTT.

The chain recombines TRBV19 with TRBJ1-6; TRBD1 aligns across 7 bases. Germline CDR1 and CDR2: LNHDA and SQIVND (reference sequence). V was pared by 6 bases and J by 4 bases, with 3 bases of the junction left unmatched. The length of the CDR3 is 14 residues. CDR3 loop: CASSSTGYNSPLHF. Written as DNA, the CDR3 is TGTGCCAGTAGCTCGACAGGGTATAATTCACCCCTCCACTTT.

The sample holds one count of this clone. The CDR3 protein is CAISESRDYGYTF. Written as DNA, the CDR3 is TGTGCCATCAGTGAGAGCCGGGACTATGGCTACACCTTC. The V and J genes are TRBV10-3 and TRBJ1-2; D uncertain. This CDR3 spans 13 amino acids. Germline CDR1 is ENHRY and CDR2 is SYGVKD. The ends were cut back, 2 bases at V and 3 bases at J, with 7 bases in the middle.

V is TRBV5-8 and J is TRBJ1-2; D remains unclear. Trimming stripped 0 bases from V and 1 base from J, with 4 bases between. Germline-derived CDR1 and CDR2 are SGHTS and YDEGEE. This CDR3 contains 13 residues. CDR3 coding DNA: TGTGCCAGCAGCTTGGTGCATAACTATGGCTACACCTTC. This sequence encodes CASSLVHNYGYTF. The variable domain in full, with the rest retrieved from reference TRBV5-8 and TRBJ1-2, is EAGVTQSPTHLIKTRGQQATLRCSPISGHTSVYWYQQALGLGLQFLLWYDEGEERNRGNFPPRFSGRQFPNYSSELNVNALELEDSALYLCASSLVHNYGYTFGSGTRLTVV.

The gene calls are TRBV5-4 and TRBJ2-3; the D gene is possibly TRBD1 (6 bases). Between the trimmed V and J ends, which lost 1 base and 2 bases, there was a span of 8 bases. There are 14 residues in the CDR3. The germline CDR1 and CDR2 sequences are SGHNT and YYREEE (reference sequence). The CDR3 coding sequence is TGTGCCAGCAGCTTGAGGGGGTACACAGATACGCAGTATTTT. Protein: CASSLRGYTDTQYF.

This clone has just a few counts. This chain joins TRBV11-3 and TRBJ2-7; a possible D gene is TRBD1 (6 bases). This CDR3 is 13 amino acids long. Germline V CDR1 and CDR2: SGHNT, YENEEA. Deletions cut 2 bases from V and 6 bases from J, with 11 bases between. CDR3: CASSLYRVGEQYF. CDR3 nucleotide sequence: TGTGCCAGCAGCTTATACAGGGTCGGCGAGCAGTACTTC.

The V and J genes are TRBV29-1 and TRBJ2-1; possible D gene TRBD1, 5 bases. Germline V lookup: CDR1 SQVTM, CDR2 ANQGSEA. Trimming removed 3 bases from V and 0 bases from J, with 15 bases in between. The CDR3 spans 16 residues. The DNA of the CDR3 is TGCAGCGTTGAGGGGCGGCCCTTAGGCTCCTACAATGAGCAGTTCTTC. This sequence encodes CSVEGRPLGSYNEQFF.

V and J are TRBV6-1 and TRBJ2-5; 12 bases agree with TRBD2. The V and J ends lost 4 bases and 5 bases, in that order; junction bases with no gene match: 11. Per the germline V gene, CDR1 is MNHNS and CDR2 is SASEGT. The CDR3 runs 17 residues. The CDR3 protein is CASSVTSGGPSRETQYF. For the CDR3, the DNA is TGTGCCAGCAGTGTAACTAGCGGGGGGCCCTCCAGGGAGACCCAGTACTTC.

The genes are TRBV30 and TRBJ2-7; 10 bases are a match to TRBD1. Germline trimming cut 0 bases from V and 6 bases from J; bases unmatched to any gene: 2. CDR3 length equals 13 residues. Looked up from germline, CDR1 is GTSNPN and CDR2 is SVGIG (reference sequence). The CDR3 loop is CAWSVRQGAEQYF. The CDR3 DNA reads TGTGCCTGGAGTGTACGACAGGGGGCCGAGCAGTACTTC.

The chain joins TRBV28 to TRBJ1-1; D call uncertain. Germline loops: CDR1 MDHEN, CDR2 SYDVKM. CDR3 size: 16 residues. Trimming cost V 2 bases and J 0 bases, with 13 bases left between them. The CDR3 region is CASSLQGLSMNTEAFF. Written as DNA, the CDR3 is TGTGCCAGCAGTTTACAAGGACTTAGCATGAACACTGAAGCTTTCTTT.

The chain combines TRBV7-2 with TRBJ1-1, with a tentative D call TRBD1 (6 bases). Germline V gene data show CDR1 as SGHTA and CDR2 as FQGNSA. Trimming cost V 5 bases and J 4 bases, with 11 bases left between them. The CDR3 runs 13 residues. CDR3 nucleotides: TGTGCCAGCAGCCTAACAGGGTCCACTGAAGCTTTCTTT. Translated: CASSLTGSTEAFF.

CDR3 in DNA: TGTGCCAGCAGTTATGGGGGCAGGGGAGATTCACCCCTCCACTTT. As protein: CASSYGGRGDSPLHF. The chain employs TRBV6-5 and TRBJ1-6, with TRBD1 as a possible D gene (6 bases). CDR1 and CDR2 (germline): MNHEY, SVGAGI. V gave up 3 bases and J gave up 8 bases, with 14 bases separating them. The CDR3 totals 15 residues.

The chain is built from TRBV28 and TRBJ2-1, with 7 bases identical to TRBD1. Germline CDR1 and CDR2: MDHEN and SYDVKM. The CDR3 sequence is 16 residues long. V was clipped by 8 bases and J by 3 bases; unmatched bases: 13. The CDR3 loop reads CASGRGTALYYNEQFF. In nucleotides, the CDR3 is TGTGCCAGCGGTAGGGGGACAGCACTATACTACAATGAGCAGTTCTTC.

The chain couples TRBV6-5 to TRBJ1-4; no clear D. V gave up 2 bases and J gave up 5 bases, with 9 bases separating them. The CDR3 spans 14 residues. The germline V gene encodes CDR1 MNHEY and CDR2 SVGAGI. The DNA for the CDR3 is TGTGCCAGCAGTTACAGGGTACTAAATGAAAAACTGTTTTTT. It is translated as CASSYRVLNEKLFF.

The genes are TRBV5-6 and TRBJ2-2; TRBD1 matches at 8 bases. Trimming took 5 bases from V and 1 from J; bases not matched to a gene: 4. Looked up from germline, CDR1 is SGHDT and CDR2 is YYEEEE. This CDR3 comprises 15 residues. The CDR3 here is CASSIGTGNTGELFF. CDR3 nucleotides: TGTGCCAGCAGTATCGGGACAGGGAACACCGGGGAGCTGTTTTTT.

This chain uses TRBV6-6 with TRBJ1-1; D is undetermined. The CDR3 runs 13 residues. CDR1 and CDR2 (germline): MNHNY, SVGAGI (reference sequence). The V gene lost 7 bases and the J gene lost 1 base, with 10 bases spanning the gap. The CDR3 sequence: CASTNPRNTEAFF. As DNA, the CDR3 is TGTGCCAGCACCAACCCTCGGAACACTGAAGCTTTCTTT.

V gene TRBV7-8 combines with J gene TRBJ2-2, with unresolved D. The CDR3 totals 14 residues. Germline CDR1 SGHVS, CDR2 FQNEAQ. V lost 1 base, J lost 3 bases, and 6 bases lay in between. CDR3 region: CASSLEGYTGELFF. CDR3 in DNA: TGTGCCAGCAGCTTAGAAGGTTACACCGGGGAGCTGTTTTTT.

The chain couples TRBV3-1 (or the pseudogene TRBV3-2) to TRBJ1-1, with 10 bases fitting TRBD1. The CDR3 has 15 residues. Per germline, CDR1 LGHDT and CDR2 YNNKEL (reference sequence). Unmatched junction bases numbered 5, after V lost 4 bases and J lost 3 bases. The chain's CDR3 is CASSPIGQGDTEAFF. The CDR3 DNA sequence: TGTGCCAGCAGCCCTATAGGACAGGGGGACACTGAAGCTTTCTTT.

The chain employs TRBV25-1 and TRBJ1-1; D is possibly TRBD1 (6 bases). The V gene's germline CDR1 is MGHDK and CDR2 SYGVNS. This CDR3 has 15 residues. Trimming shortened V by 2 bases and J by 6 bases, and 16 bases separated the two germline ends. CDR3 sequence (DNA): TGTGCCAGCAGTGAACCCAAGGGGGAGGTATCTGAAGCTTTCTTT. This encodes CASSEPKGEVSEAFF.

The chain is built from TRBV19 and TRBJ2-5; D is perhaps TRBD1 (5 bases). Trimming removed 3 bases from V and 6 bases from J, with 11 bases in between. Per the germline V gene, CDR1 is LNHDA and CDR2 is SQIVND (reference sequence). This CDR3 contains 13 residues. Here the CDR3 DNA reads TGTGCCAGTAGTATTGAAGGGGCTCAGACCCAGTACTTC. It specifies CASSIEGAQTQYF.